Sequencing of this T cell receptor beta chain was carried out in a study of blood T cell repertoires in COVID-19. In the study overall: Samples came from the United States, Italy and Spain, spanning acute and convalescent COVID-19.

Germline CDR1 is LNHDA and CDR2 is SQIVND (reference sequence). The length of the CDR3 is 14 residues. The V and J ends lost 5 bases and 0 bases respectively, with 8 bases between them. Source study methods: Reference gene primer amplification gave nucleated cell count estimates. Libraries were prepared by immunoSEQ multiplex PCR; TCRdb keeps only in-frame clonotypes and omits some of them. V and J calls and clone size are given by that table; D and trimming were obtained from the DNA. This table holds about 160,000 clones, roughly nine tenths found once. Participants' own reports of clinical history determined their cohort assignment. All recovered Cohort 3 donors got two negative PCRs, got clearance, or saw symptom resolution.

This receptor was identified in a woman in her fifties or sixties who had recovered from COVID-19. Sequencing used PBMCs or T cells enriched from blood (not recorded which). The V and J genes are TRBV19 and TRBJ1-3; no firm D call. DNA for the CDR3: TGTGCCAGTAGTTTGGGGAGCTCTGGAAACACCATATATTTT. Translation gives CASSLGSSGNTIYF.